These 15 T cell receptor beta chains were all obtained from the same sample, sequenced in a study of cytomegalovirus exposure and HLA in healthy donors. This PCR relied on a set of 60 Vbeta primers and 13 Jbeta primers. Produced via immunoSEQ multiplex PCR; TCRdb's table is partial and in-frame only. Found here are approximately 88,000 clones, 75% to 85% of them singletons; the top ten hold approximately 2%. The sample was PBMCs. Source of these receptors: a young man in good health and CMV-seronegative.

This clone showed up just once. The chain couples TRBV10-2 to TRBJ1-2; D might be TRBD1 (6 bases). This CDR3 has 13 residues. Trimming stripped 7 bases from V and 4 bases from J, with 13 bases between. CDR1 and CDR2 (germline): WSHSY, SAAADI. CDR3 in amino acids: CASTAGAIYGYTF. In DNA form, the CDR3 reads TGCGCCAGCACAGCAGGGGCGATCTATGGCTACACCTTC.

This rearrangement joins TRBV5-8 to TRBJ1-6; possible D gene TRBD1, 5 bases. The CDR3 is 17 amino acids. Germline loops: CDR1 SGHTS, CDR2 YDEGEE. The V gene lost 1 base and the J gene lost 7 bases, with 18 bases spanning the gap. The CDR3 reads CASSLRVPGVENSPLHF. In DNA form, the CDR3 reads TGTGCCAGCAGCTTGAGGGTGCCGGGGGTGGAGAATTCACCCCTCCACTTT.

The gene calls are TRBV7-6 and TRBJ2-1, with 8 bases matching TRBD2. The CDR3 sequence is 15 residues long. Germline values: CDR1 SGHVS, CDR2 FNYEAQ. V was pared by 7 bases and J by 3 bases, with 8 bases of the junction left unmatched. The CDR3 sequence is CASTIGGAGYNEQFF. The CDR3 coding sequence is TGTGCCAGCACTATCGGGGGGGCCGGCTACAATGAGCAGTTCTTC.

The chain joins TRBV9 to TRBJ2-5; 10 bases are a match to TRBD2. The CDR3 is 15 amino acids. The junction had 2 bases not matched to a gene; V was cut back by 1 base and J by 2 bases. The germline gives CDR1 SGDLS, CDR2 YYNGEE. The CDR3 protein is CASSVLAGAQETQYF. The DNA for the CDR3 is TGTGCCAGCAGCGTACTAGCGGGGGCTCAAGAGACCCAGTACTTC.

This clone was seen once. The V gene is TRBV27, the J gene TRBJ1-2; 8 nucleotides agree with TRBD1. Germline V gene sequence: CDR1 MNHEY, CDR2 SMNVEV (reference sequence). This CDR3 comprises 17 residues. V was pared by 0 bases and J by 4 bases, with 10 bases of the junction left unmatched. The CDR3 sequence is CASSLSGTGPTRYGYTF. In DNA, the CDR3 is TGTGCCAGCAGTTTATCAGGGACAGGTCCCACACGCTATGGCTACACCTTC.

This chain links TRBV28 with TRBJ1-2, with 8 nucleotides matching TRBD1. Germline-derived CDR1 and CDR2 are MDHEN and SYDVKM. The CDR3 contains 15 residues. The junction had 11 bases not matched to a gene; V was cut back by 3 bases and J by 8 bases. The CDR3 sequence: CASSFPGQVREGYTF. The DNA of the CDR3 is TGTGCCAGCAGTTTTCCGGGACAGGTGCGGGAAGGCTACACCTTC.

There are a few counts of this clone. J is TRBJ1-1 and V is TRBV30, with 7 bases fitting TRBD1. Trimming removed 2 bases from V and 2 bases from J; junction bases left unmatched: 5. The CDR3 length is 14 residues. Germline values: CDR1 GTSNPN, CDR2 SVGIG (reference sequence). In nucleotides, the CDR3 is TGTGCCTGGAGTCACCGGGACAGAAACACTGAAGCTTTCTTT. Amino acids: CAWSHRDRNTEAFF.

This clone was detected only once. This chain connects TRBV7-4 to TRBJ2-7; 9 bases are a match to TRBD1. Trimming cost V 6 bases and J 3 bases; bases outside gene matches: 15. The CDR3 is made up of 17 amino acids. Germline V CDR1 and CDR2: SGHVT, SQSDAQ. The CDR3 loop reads CASSVGWDRDLYYEQYF. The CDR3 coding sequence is TGTGCCAGCAGTGTAGGGTGGGACAGGGATCTTTACTACGAGCAGTACTTC.

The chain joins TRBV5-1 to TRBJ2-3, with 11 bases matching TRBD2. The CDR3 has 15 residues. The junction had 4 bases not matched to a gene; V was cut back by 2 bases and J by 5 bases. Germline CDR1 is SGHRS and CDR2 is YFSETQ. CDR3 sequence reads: CASSFLAGGVDTQYF. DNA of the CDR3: TGCGCCAGCAGCTTTCTAGCGGGGGGAGTAGATACGCAGTATTTT.

The CDR3 protein is CASSPLGLGAEAFF. In DNA, the CDR3 is TGTGCCAGCTCACCCTTGGGCTTGGGCGCTGAAGCTTTCTTT. V gene TRBV18 combines with J gene TRBJ1-1; the D is unclear. Germline CDR1 KGHSH, CDR2 LQKENI. V lost 3 bases and J lost 6, with 14 bases in between. The CDR3 totals 14 residues. The whole variable domain, remainder taken from reference TRBV18 and TRBJ1-1, is NAGVMQNPRHLVRRRGQEARLRCSPMKGHSHVYWYRQLPEEGLKFMVYLQKENIIDESGMPKERFSAEFPKEGPSILRIQQVVRGDSAAYFCASSPLGLGAEAFFGQGTRLTVV.

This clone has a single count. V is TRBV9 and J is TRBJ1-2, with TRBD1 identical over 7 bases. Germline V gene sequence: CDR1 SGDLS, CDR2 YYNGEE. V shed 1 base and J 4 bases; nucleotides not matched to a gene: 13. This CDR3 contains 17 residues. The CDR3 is CASSVRGPPKVGYGYTF. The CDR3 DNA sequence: TGTGCCAGCAGCGTAAGGGGGCCTCCGAAAGTGGGCTATGGCTACACCTTC. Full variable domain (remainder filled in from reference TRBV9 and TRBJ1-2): DSGVTQTPKHLITATGQRVTLRCSPRSGDLSVYWYQQSLDQGLQFLIQYYNGEERAKGNILERFSAQQFPDLHSELNLSSLELGDSALYFCASSVRGPPKVGYGYTFGSGTRLTVV.

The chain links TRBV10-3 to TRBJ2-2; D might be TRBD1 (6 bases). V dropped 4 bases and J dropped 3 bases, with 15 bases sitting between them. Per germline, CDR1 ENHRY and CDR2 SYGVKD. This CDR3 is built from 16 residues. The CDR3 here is CAISARGIRDTGELFF. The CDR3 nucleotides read TGTGCCATCAGTGCCAGGGGTATTCGTGACACCGGGGAGCTGTTTTTT.

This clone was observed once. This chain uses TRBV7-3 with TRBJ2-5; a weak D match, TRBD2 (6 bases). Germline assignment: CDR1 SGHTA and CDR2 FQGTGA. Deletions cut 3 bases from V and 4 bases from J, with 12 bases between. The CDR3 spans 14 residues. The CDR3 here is CASSFNSGSETQYF. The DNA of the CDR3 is TGTGCCAGCAGCTTCAACAGCGGGTCAGAGACCCAGTACTTC.

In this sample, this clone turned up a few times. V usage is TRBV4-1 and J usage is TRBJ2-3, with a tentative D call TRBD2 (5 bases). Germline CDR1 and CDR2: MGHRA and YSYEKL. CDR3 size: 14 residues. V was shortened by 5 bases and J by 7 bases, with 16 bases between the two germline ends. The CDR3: CASSDATGYYTQYF. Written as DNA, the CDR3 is TGCGCCAGCAGCGATGCCACGGGGTACTATACGCAGTATTTT.

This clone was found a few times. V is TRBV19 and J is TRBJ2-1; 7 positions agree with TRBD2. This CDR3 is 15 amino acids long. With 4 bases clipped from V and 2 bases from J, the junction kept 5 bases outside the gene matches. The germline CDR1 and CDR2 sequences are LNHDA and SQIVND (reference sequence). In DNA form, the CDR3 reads TGTGCCAGTAGTACCCAGCGGGGCCCCTACAATGAGCAGTTCTTC. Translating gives CASSTQRGPYNEQFF.